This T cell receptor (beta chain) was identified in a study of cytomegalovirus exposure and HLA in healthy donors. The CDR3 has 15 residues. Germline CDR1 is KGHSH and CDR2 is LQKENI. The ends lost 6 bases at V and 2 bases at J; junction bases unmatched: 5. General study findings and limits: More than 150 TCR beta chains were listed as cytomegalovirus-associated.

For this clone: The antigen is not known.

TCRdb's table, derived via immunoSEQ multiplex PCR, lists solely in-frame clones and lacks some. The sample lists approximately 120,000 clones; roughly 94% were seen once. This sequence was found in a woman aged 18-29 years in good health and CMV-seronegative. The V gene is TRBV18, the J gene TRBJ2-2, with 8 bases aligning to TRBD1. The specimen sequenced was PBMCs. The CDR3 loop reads CASSEGQVNTGELFF. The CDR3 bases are TGTGCCAGCTCGGAGGGACAGGTTAACACCGGGGAGCTGTTTTTT.